These 8 T cell receptor beta chains originate from one sample sequenced in a study of blood T cell repertoires in COVID-19. Clones were read by immunoSEQ multiplex PCR, and TCRdb kept only the in-frame ones, dropping some. The sample consists of 25,000 to 30,000 clones, nearly 90% of them appearing once. The source material was peripheral blood. These receptors came from a human donor in a cohort sampled during active COVID-19.

The chain employs TRBV15 and TRBJ2-2; unclear D gene. This CDR3 comprises 16 residues. From germline, CDR1 is LNHNV and CDR2 YYDKDF (reference sequence). Trimming took 0 bases from V and 6 from J, leaving 14 bases between them. CDR3 DNA: TGTGCCACCAGCAGAGAACCGCAGCGTCAAGCCGGGGAGCTGTTTTTT. It yields the protein CATSREPQRQAGELFF.

The rearrangement uses TRBV11-2 and TRBJ2-7; 9 positions agree with TRBD1. Trimming took 5 bases from V and 3 from J; bases not matched to a gene: 17. The germline V gene has CDR1 SGHAT and CDR2 FQNNGV. The length of the CDR3 is 18 residues. CDR3 DNA sequence: TGTGCCAGCAGCCCGACCACCGGGACAGGGCCTTTGGACTACGAGCAGTACTTC. Its protein is CASSPTTGTGPLDYEQYF. Combining the CDR3 with reference TRBV11-2 and TRBJ2-7 gives the whole variable domain EAGVAQSPRYKIIEKRQSVAFWCNPISGHATLYWYQQILGQGPKLLIQFQNNGVVDDSQLPKDRFSAERLKGVDSTLKIQPAKLEDSAVYLCASSPTTGTGPLDYEQYFGPGTRLTVT.

The V gene is TRBV3-1 (or the pseudogene TRBV3-2), the J gene TRBJ1-2, with a possible D match to TRBD1 (5 bases). The CDR3 is made up of 14 amino acids. Germline CDR1 reads LGHDT; CDR2 reads YNNKEL (reference sequence). Trimming stripped 4 bases from V and 6 bases from J, with 15 bases between. The CDR3 region is CASSRPGLTHGYTF. The CDR3 coding sequence is TGTGCCAGCAGCCGGCCAGGGTTAACTCATGGCTACACCTTC.

The chain uses TRBV5-1 and TRBJ2-3; 7 bases are shared with TRBD1. V dropped 4 bases and J dropped 2; count of bases not matched to a gene: 10. The length of the CDR3 is 16 residues. Germline CDR1 SGHRS, CDR2 YFSETQ. CDR3 nucleotides: TGCGCCAGCAGCCCTGGACAGGTCCAACCCACAGATACGCAGTATTTT. This sequence encodes CASSPGQVQPTDTQYF. Supplemented by reference TRBV5-1 and TRBJ2-3, the full variable domain reads KAGVTQTPRYLIKTRGQQVTLSCSPISGHRSVSWYQQTPGQGLQFLFEYFSETQRNKGNFPGRFSGRQFSNSRSEMNVSTLELGDSALYLCASSPGQVQPTDTQYFGPGTRLTVL.

This chain connects TRBV7-9 to TRBJ1-5, with 7 nucleotides matching TRBD1. Losses at the gene ends were 4 bases for V and 4 bases for J; bases not matched to a gene: 10. Germline values: CDR1 SEHNR, CDR2 FQNEAQ (reference sequence). This CDR3 has 16 residues. The CDR3 DNA reads TGTGCCAGCAGCTCCGCTGACAGGGATAGAAATCAGCCCCAGCATTTT. This translates into CASSSADRDRNQPQHF. The variable domain in full, with the rest retrieved from reference TRBV7-9 and TRBJ1-5, is DTGVSQNPRHKITKRGQNVTFRCDPISEHNRLYWYRQTLGQGPEFLTYFQNEAQLEKSRLLSDRFSAERPKGSFSTLEIQRTEQGDSAMYLCASSSADRDRNQPQHFGDGTRLSIL.

Here the CDR3 reads CASSLGQNEKLFF. As DNA, the CDR3 is TGTGCCAGCAGCTTAGGACAGAATGAAAAACTGTTTTTT. The V gene is TRBV11-1, the J gene TRBJ1-4; perhaps TRBD1 as D (5 bases). This CDR3 is built from 13 residues. Germline V lookup: CDR1 SGHAT, CDR2 FQDESV (reference sequence). V lost 1 base and J 5 bases, leaving 5 bases between the germline ends.

This chain joins TRBV30 and TRBJ1-2, with D unresolved. CDR1 is GTSNPN and CDR2 is SVGIG in the germline V gene (reference sequence). Trimming shortened V by 0 bases and J by 5 bases, and 10 bases separated the two germline ends. CDR3 length equals 13 residues. The CDR3 bases are TGTGCCTGGAGTGTGATGGGGAGGTATGGCTACACCTTC. This encodes CAWSVMGRYGYTF.

This clone has a handful of counts. The chain links TRBV5-1 to TRBJ2-7; 11 positions agree with TRBD1. V dropped 7 bases and J dropped 4; count of bases not matched to a gene: 4. Germline V gene lookup returns CDR1 SGHRS and CDR2 YFSETQ. The CDR3 has 13 residues. CDR3 sequence: CASRTGGGYEQYF. CDR3 in DNA: TGCGCCAGCCGGACAGGGGGCGGGTACGAGCAGTACTTC.